One and the same sample provided the 25 T cell receptor beta chains below, sequenced in a study of T cells in Graves' hyperthyroidism and ophthalmopathy. What was amplified from RNA transcripts were TCR beta CDR3 regions. The HTBI primer set drove a first-round RT-PCR of the TCR CDR3. MiXCR, applied by TCRdb to the multiplex PCR reads, yields one record per CDR3 protein. The sample has roughly 570,000 distinct CDR3 sequences; 15% to 18% are singletons. The sample comprised blood. The source is a woman aged 25 to 39 with Graves' hyperthyroidism.

This clonotype has a count of ten or more. The gene calls are TRBV20-1 and TRBJ2-1, with TRBD2 identical over 10 bases. The germline CDR1 and CDR2 sequences are DFQATT and SNEGSKA (reference sequence). CDR3 length: 15 residues. V lost 0 bases and J lost 9; bases outside the gene matches: 8. Here the CDR3 DNA reads TGCAGTGCTAGAGATAGGGCTAGCGGGAGAGGTGAGCAGTTCTTC. Protein product: CSARDRASGRGEQFF.

This clonotype was recorded many times. The V and J genes are TRBV11-2 and TRBJ1-5; maybe TRBD1 (5 bases). Trimming cost V 6 bases and J 5 bases, with 11 bases left between them. From germline, CDR1 is SGHAT and CDR2 FQNNGV. CDR3 size: 13 residues. The CDR3 region has the DNA TGTGCCAGCAGTAGGGACCGATATCAGCCCCAGCATTTT. This gives the protein CASSRDRYQPQHF.

This clonotype appeared many times. This sequence joins TRBV12-3 or TRBV12-4 and TRBJ1-2; TRBD1 matches at 8 bases. The CDR3 has 14 amino acids. V lost 2 bases and J lost 4; bases outside the gene matches: 3. The DNA for the CDR3 is TGTGCCAGCAGTTTACCAGGGGGCAGCTATGGCTACACCTTC. This gives the protein CASSLPGGSYGYTF.

This clonotype was picked up many times. This chain uses TRBV20-1 with TRBJ2-3; 11 bases are a match to TRBD1. This CDR3 has 14 amino acids. V dropped 5 bases and J dropped 3; count of bases not matched to a gene: 4. Per the germline V gene, CDR1 is DFQATT and CDR2 is SNEGSKA (reference sequence). The CDR3 DNA follows: TGCAGTGCTTGGACAGGGGGCAGAACAGATACGCAGTATTTT. This translates into CSAWTGGRTDTQYF.

This clonotype turned up a few times. V is TRBV24-1 and J is TRBJ2-1; possibly TRBD1 for D (6 bases). CDR3 length: 12 amino acids. Germline CDR1 reads KGHDR; CDR2 reads SFDVKD. Trimming took off 6 bases at V and 8 bases at J, with 10 bases between the two ends. The DNA of the CDR3 is TGTGCCACCAGTCGTGAGGGGGATGAGCAGTTCTTC. This encodes CATSREGDEQFF.

At least ten counts were recorded for this clonotype. The chain has TRBV30 and TRBJ2-2; TRBD1 might be the D (6 bases). V shed 2 bases and J shed 7 bases, with 20 bases lying between them. The germline CDR1 and CDR2 sequences are GTSNPN and SVGIG (reference sequence). The length of the CDR3 is 16 residues. The CDR3 sequence is CAWSSTGSHAVGELFF. DNA for the CDR3: TGTGCCTGGAGTTCGACAGGCTCTCACGCGGTCGGGGAGCTGTTTTTT.

This clonotype was picked up many times. This chain links TRBV3-1 with TRBJ1-1; 10 bases fit TRBD1. Unmatched junction bases numbered 7, after V lost 2 bases and J lost 4 bases. The CDR3 has 16 amino acids. Germline CDR1 is LGHDT and CDR2 is YNNKEL (reference sequence). CDR3 nucleotide sequence: TGTGCCAGCAGCCAAAGGACGGGACAGGGGATCACTGAAGCTTTCTTT. This translates into CASSQRTGQGITEAFF.

This clonotype came up many times. This chain connects TRBV7-9 to TRBJ2-1, with D uncertain. The CDR3 is made up of 15 amino acids. V shed 7 bases and J shed 0 bases, with 13 bases lying between them. The germline CDR1 and CDR2 sequences are SEHNR and FQNEAQ (reference sequence). The CDR3 is CASIRADNSYNEQFF. The CDR3 DNA sequence: TGTGCCAGCATTAGGGCCGATAACTCCTACAATGAGCAGTTCTTC. The full variable domain, with the rest looked up from reference TRBV7-9 and TRBJ2-1, is DTGVSQNPRHKITKRGQNVTFRCDPISEHNRLYWYRQTLGQGPEFLTYFQNEAQLEKSRLLSDRFSAERPKGSFSTLEIQRTEQGDSAMYLCASIRADNSYNEQFFGPGTRLTVL.

This clonotype has at least ten counts. V is TRBV18 and J is TRBJ2-7, with TRBD1 matching 8 bases. This CDR3 comprises 14 residues. The germline gives CDR1 KGHSH, CDR2 LQKENI. V lost 3 bases to trimming and J lost 7 bases; unmatched junction nucleotides: 8. As DNA, the CDR3 is TGTGCCAGCTCACCTGTGGACAGGGCGAGGGAGCAGTACTTC. Its translation: CASSPVDRAREQYF.

The V and J genes are TRBV14 and TRBJ2-2; D remains ambiguous. V gave up 1 base and J gave up 5 bases, with 11 bases separating them. This CDR3 region has 15 residues. Looked up from germline, CDR1 is SGHDN and CDR2 is FVKESK. CDR3 nucleotide sequence: TGTGCCAGCAGCCAAGGGCGTGTTGGTACCGGGGAGCTGTTTTTT. Protein sequence: CASSQGRVGTGELFF.

This clonotype was counted a few times. V is TRBV7-9 and J is TRBJ2-1; 8 bases map to TRBD1. Germline V gives CDR1 SEHNR, CDR2 FQNEAQ (reference sequence). The CDR3 loop spans 17 amino acids. Trimming took 5 bases from V and 1 from J; bases not matched to a gene: 10. DNA for the CDR3: TGTGCCAGCAGCCCGCCTTGGACAGGGTTATCCTACAATGAGCAGTTCTTC. It codes for CASSPPWTGLSYNEQFF. The variable domain in full, completed from reference TRBV7-9 and TRBJ2-1, reads DTGVSQNPRHKITKRGQNVTFRCDPISEHNRLYWYRQTLGQGPEFLTYFQNEAQLEKSRLLSDRFSAERPKGSFSTLEIQRTEQGDSAMYLCASSPPWTGLSYNEQFFGPGTRLTVL.

A remark on this clonotype: It may be a read error: a sequence one base away is much more abundant. The DNA for the CDR3 is TGCAGCGCTGAGGGCAGGGGTGGCTACACCTTC. It specifies CSAEGRGGYTF. The chain carries TRBV29-1 and TRBJ1-2; D is perhaps TRBD1 (6 bases). Germline assignment: CDR1 SQVTM and CDR2 ANQGSEA. The CDR3 extends over 11 amino acids. V lost 7 bases and J lost 7, with 13 bases in between.

In its sample, this clonotype was seen many times. CDR3 coding DNA: TGTGCCAGCAGCTTAGCAACGGGAGGGCCAACAGATACGCAGTATTTT. Encoded protein: CASSLATGGPTDTQYF. The chain couples TRBV7-2 to TRBJ2-3; 8 nucleotides agree with TRBD2. Germline CDR1 reads SGHTA; CDR2 reads FQGNSA. This CDR3 has 16 amino acids. Germline trimming cut 0 bases from V and 3 bases from J; bases unmatched to any gene: 5.

The chain is built from TRBV12-3 or TRBV12-4 and TRBJ1-3; tentatively, D is TRBD1 (5 bases). Trimming left V 2 bases short and J 0 bases short, with 11 bases between. The CDR3 loop spans 16 amino acids. The CDR3 nucleotides are TGTGCCAGCAGTTTACGCCCGACAGTCTCTGGAAACACCATATATTTT. It encodes CASSLRPTVSGNTIYF.

This chain uses TRBV4-2 with TRBJ2-2; 12 bases are shared with TRBD2. The CDR3 consists of 19 residues. Germline assignment: CDR1 LGHNA and CDR2 YNFKEQ. After removal of 0 bases from V and 3 bases from J, the junction contained 8 bases not matched to a gene. As DNA, the CDR3 is TGTGCCAGCAGCCAAGATCCTAGCGGGAGGGGGTGGGACACCGGGGAGCTGTTTTTT. Protein: CASSQDPSGRGWDTGELFF.

This clonotype was seen many times. The chain uses TRBV5-1 and TRBJ2-7; D assignment may be TRBD1 or TRBD2 (5 bases each). The CDR3 covers 16 residues. V was pared by 3 bases and J by 2 bases, with 18 bases between. Germline CDR1 reads SGHRS; CDR2 reads YFSETQ. CDR3 residues: CASSSDPGTTTYEQYF. The CDR3 region has the DNA TGCGCCAGCAGCTCTGATCCCGGGACGACGACCTACGAGCAGTACTTC.

A single count supports this clonotype. J is TRBJ2-7 and V is TRBV6-5; possible D gene TRBD1, 5 bases. The CDR3 covers 18 residues. V lost 2 bases to trimming and J lost 0 bases, with 20 bases between them. CDR1 MNHEY and CDR2 SVGAGI come from the germline V gene. CDR3 loop: CASSYPIFRQRSSYEQYF. The CDR3 nucleotides are TGTGCCAGCAGTTACCCTATCTTCAGACAGAGGAGCTCCTACGAGCAGTACTTC.

This clonotype has at least ten counts. This sequence joins TRBV12-3 or TRBV12-4 and TRBJ2-2; D remains ambiguous. The CDR3 has 16 amino acids. V was shortened by 6 bases and J by 5 bases, with 19 bases between the two germline ends. The CDR3 sequence is CASSSSIFRWTGELFF. As DNA, the CDR3 is TGTGCCAGCAGCTCCAGTATTTTTAGATGGACCGGGGAGCTGTTTTTT.

This clonotype was counted only a few times. J is TRBJ2-7 and V is TRBV6-1; no clear D. CDR3 length: 13 amino acids. Germline-derived CDR1 and CDR2 are MNHNS and SASEGT. The V end was cut by 5 bases, the J end by 1 base, with 9 bases between. Here the CDR3 DNA reads TGTGCCAGCAGTTATCACAGATCCTACGAGCAGTACTTC. Its protein is CASSYHRSYEQYF.

There are many counts of this clonotype. This chain connects TRBV5-1 to TRBJ2-1; no firm D call. V lost 0 bases and J 6 bases, leaving 13 bases between the germline ends. The CDR3 loop spans 15 amino acids. Germline assignment: CDR1 SGHRS and CDR2 YFSETQ. CDR3 loop: CASSLGISTVNEQFF. DNA for the CDR3: TGCGCCAGCAGCTTGGGAATTAGCACGGTCAATGAGCAGTTCTTC.

Ten or more counts support this clonotype. The chain has TRBV3-1 and TRBJ2-3; the D gene is possibly TRBD2 (5 bases). Germline V gene data show CDR1 as LGHDT and CDR2 as YNNKEL (reference sequence). Trimming removed 7 bases from V and 0 bases from J, with 11 bases in between. This CDR3 is 14 amino acids long. CDR3 sequence: CASTFGGSTDTQYF. DNA of the CDR3: TGTGCCAGCACGTTTGGCGGGAGCACAGATACGCAGTATTTT.

A single count supports this clonotype. This CDR3 reads CASNQPWTAQETQYF. The CDR3 DNA is TGTGCCAGCAATCAACCTTGGACAGCTCAAGAGACCCAGTACTTC. The J gene is TRBJ2-5, the V gene TRBV12-3 or TRBV12-4, with D tentatively TRBD1 (6 bases). The CDR3 extends over 15 amino acids. V was cut by 7 bases and J by 2 bases, with 17 bases left in between.

The genes are TRBV28 and TRBJ1-6; TRBD1 matches at 12 bases. The CDR3 has 16 residues. The germline V gene has CDR1 MDHEN and CDR2 SYDVKM. The ends lost 6 bases at V and 10 bases at J; junction bases unmatched: 10. The DNA for the CDR3 is TGTGCCAGCAGCCGTGCCGGGACAGGGGGCCGGTCACCCCTCCACTTT. It yields the protein CASSRAGTGGRSPLHF.

The chain carries TRBV6-1 and TRBJ2-1; D uncertain. CDR1 is MNHNS and CDR2 is SASEGT in the germline V gene. This CDR3 has 13 residues. Trimming took off 0 bases at V and 8 bases at J, with 8 bases between the two ends. In DNA form, the CDR3 reads TGTGCCAGCAGTGAAGCGCCTATCGATGAGCAGTTCTTC. Translated, it gives CASSEAPIDEQFF.

At least ten counts were recorded for this clonotype. This chain uses TRBV7-9 with TRBJ2-7; 16 bases are shared with TRBD2. The germline V gene encodes CDR1 SEHNR and CDR2 FQNEAQ (reference sequence). Trimming took 10 bases from V and 3 from J; bases not matched to a gene: 15. There are 18 residues in the CDR3. The CDR3 bases are TGTGCCACCAATAAGGGACTAGCGGGAGGGCCAGCCCTCTACGAGCAGTACTTC. Encoded protein: CATNKGLAGGPALYEQYF. The full variable domain, completed using reference TRBV7-9 and TRBJ2-7, is DTGVSQNPRHKITKRGQNVTFRCDPISEHNRLYWYRQTLGQGPEFLTYFQNEAQLEKSRLLSDRFSAERPKGSFSTLEIQRTEQGDSAMYLCATNKGLAGGPALYEQYFGPGTRLTVT.